The rows below give T cell receptor beta chains drawn from one sample of a study of T cell clones after liver transplantation. TCRdb keeps only in-frame clones here, not all; method: immunoSEQ multiplex PCR. The sample consists of under 55,000 clones, 80% to 90% of them appearing once. This material consisted of CD8+ T cells from blood, taken 12 months after liver transplant. These receptors all stem from a human patient who received a liver transplant. These T cells may partly come from the graft donor. The CDR3 runs from the conserved cysteine through the conserved F or W. A D gene is named only where the DNA matches it firmly. Size is omitted from some rows. Given values are once, few, many or a class for expanded clones.

V	D	length	size	J	DNA	CDR3
TRBV5-1	NA	15	NA	TRBJ1-1	TGCGCCAGCAGCGGGGGCGACCTGGGGGGCACTGAAGCTTTCTTT	CASSGGDLGGTEAFF
TRBV19	TRBD2	15	NA	TRBJ2-7	TGTGCCAGTAGTATCTCTAGCGGGACCCACTACGAGCAGTACTTC	CASSISSGTHYEQYF
TRBV7-9	NA	16	medium-sized	TRBJ1-2	TGTGCCAGCAGCACAAGACAGCCCCCGGCTAGCGATGGCTACACCTTC	CASSTRQPPASDGYTF
TRBV28	TRBD2	15	NA	TRBJ2-1	TGTGCCAGCAGTCCCTCTACTAGCGGGAGGAGTGAGCAGTTCTTC	CASSPSTSGRSEQFF
TRBV7-9	TRBD1	18	NA	TRBJ2-7	TGTGCCAGCAGCTTAGCCGCGGGACAGGGTTCCCTTAACTACGAGCAGTACTTC	CASSLAAGQGSLNYEQYF
TRBV4-3	TRBD2	19	NA	TRBJ2-1	TGCGCCAGCAGCCAAGGGGGACTAGCGGGAGTGACCAGCTACAATGAGCAGTTCTTC	CASSQGGLAGVTSYNEQFF
TRBV5-5	NA	14	NA	TRBJ1-1	TGTGCCAGCAGCTTGGGTCCGGAGAACACTGAAGCTTTCTTT	CASSLGPENTEAFF
TRBV5-1	NA	11	NA	TRBJ2-7	TGCGCCAGCAGCTTGACCCACGAGCAGTACTTC	CASSLTHEQYF
TRBV7-8	TRBD1	14	NA	TRBJ2-7	TGTGCCAGCAGCTTCTTGGACAGGGCCTACGAGCAGTACTTC	CASSFLDRAYEQYF
TRBV27	NA	17	NA	TRBJ2-7	TGTGCCAGCAGTTTATCGAACGGGGGCCGCCCCTCCTACGAGCAGTACTTC	CASSLSNGGRPSYEQYF
TRBV7-9	NA	13	NA	TRBJ2-5	TGTGCCAGCAGCCCATCCCCTAAAGGGACCCAGTACTTC	CASSPSPKGTQYF
TRBV4-1	NA	14	NA	TRBJ2-1	TGCGCCAGCAGCCAACTCCAGCCTTACAATGAGCAGTTCTTC	CASSQLQPYNEQFF
TRBV5-4	NA	15	NA	TRBJ1-3	TGTGCCAGCAGCTTAGACAGGACCTCTGGAAACACCATATATTTT	CASSLDRTSGNTIYF
TRBV7-7	TRBD1	15	once	TRBJ2-7	TGTGCTAGCAGTCCAGGGACAGGACCCCTCTACGAGCAGTACTTC	CASSPGTGPLYEQYF
TRBV20-1	TRBD1	10	NA	TRBJ1-1	TGCAGTGCTACCTACAGGGGCGCTTTCTTT	CSATYRGAFF
TRBV28	NA	16	NA	TRBJ1-1	TGTGCCAGCAGTCCCACCGTAACAGGGTATTACACTGAAGCTTTCTTT	CASSPTVTGYYTEAFF
TRBV28	TRBD2	18	NA	TRBJ2-1	TGTGCCAGCAGTTTACTCCTTACTAGCGGGTCCACTTACAATGAGCAGTTCTTC	CASSLLLTSGSTYNEQFF
TRBV7-6	TRBD2	16	NA	TRBJ2-1	TGTGCCAGCAGCTCCCCGGCGGGGGGCCCTTACAATGAGCAGTTCTTC	CASSSPAGGPYNEQFF
TRBV5-6	TRBD1	13	many	TRBJ1-2	TGTGCCAGCAGGGGGACAGGGGTCTATGGCTACACCTTC	CASRGTGVYGYTF
TRBV27	TRBD1	14	once	TRBJ1-5	TGTGCCAGCAGCTCCGACAGGGACTATCAGCCCCAGCATTTT	CASSSDRDYQPQHF
TRBV29-1	TRBD2	17	medium-sized	TRBJ2-7	TGCAGCGTTGTGGGACTAGCGGGAGGACTGGGGGAAAACGAGCAGTACTTC	CSVVGLAGGLGENEQYF
TRBV27	NA	15	NA	TRBJ2-3	TGTGCCAGCAGTTTATTTGGGCCTTACACAGATACGCAGTATTTT	CASSLFGPYTDTQYF
TRBV27	TRBD1	13	NA	TRBJ1-2	TGTGCCAGCAGTCTGACAGGGGACTATGGCTACACCTTC	CASSLTGDYGYTF
TRBV7-2	NA	15	once	TRBJ2-1	TGTGCCAGCAGCTTATTTGGGTTAGGGGGGAATGAGCAGTTCTTC	CASSLFGLGGNEQFF